This record covers a single T cell receptor beta chain. Its antigen is still unknown. No base-level quality is on record; no much larger clone is a single base apart. This record comes from a study of immune aging and cytomegalovirus after organ transplant (dated by TCRdb to the early 2020s). As for the study more broadly: Every transplant recipient was given three-drug immunosuppression consisting of prednisone, tacrolimus, and mycophenolate. Overall study outcomes, separate from this receptor: A larger share of large clones was made up of TEMRA cells, and in the seven largest clones (over 1,900 cells) aged and TEMRA cells were gained while TCM cells were lost. Because CD57 was not measured in the sequencing data, a conservative gene-based aging definition was used instead. Following viremia, cells with an aged phenotype rose post-transplant no matter the clone size, with the increase showing up earlier in large clones (days 200-264) than in small clones.

What this sample's time point label stands for: five sample-tagged time points from pre-transplant (day -1) to day 368 post-transplant, pooled. Thawed PBMC were stimulated with a CMV IE-1 overlapping peptide library for around twelve hours, with no transport inhibitors added. After thawing, cells rested overnight before stimulation in R10 medium with CD28/CD49d costimulation. The IE-1 peptide library consisted of 15-amino-acid peptides overlapping by 11 amino acids. Each time point was barcoded with BD Single-Cell Multiplexing Kit Sample Tags, pooled, and stained with oligo-conjugated anti-CD45RA plus sorting antibodies. A BD FACSAria III was used to sort CMV-responsive CD8+CD137+ and CD4+CD154+ T cells at 4-way purity. EDTA vacutainers were used to collect blood, which was then processed with a Ficoll gradient within 1-24 hours. Preparation of the library involved single-cell sequencing. Reads for this sample came from an Illumina NovaSeq 6000. For cell capture and library preparation, the team used the BD Rhapsody Targeted mRNA and AbSeq Reagent Kit in a microwell format. The libraries included TCR, sample tags, AbSeq, and targeted mRNA drawn from the Human T-Cell Expression Panel together with custom TOX and TOX2 primers. Sequencing of the libraries was performed on an Illumina NovaSeq. The original methods were these. The analysis covered around 10,000 cells in total, of which 7,000 to 8,500 were CD8 T cells and 4494 were CD8 T cells with an identifiable TCR CDR3. On the Seven Bridges Genomics platform, raw data were run through the BD Rhapsody Targeted Analysis Pipeline with V(D)J processing. Quality control, Sample Tag demultiplexing with Lex-BDSMK, clone identification with VDJ Explorer, and Seurat clustering were all done in SeqGeq 1.6.0. Clones comprising <1% of CD8 T cells were considered non-expanded; clones comprising >2.5% of the sample were considered clonal expansions. The public reads were run again by TCRdb, first through fastp at Q25 and then through MiXCR, and only productive beta chains were kept. Identical CDR3 protein sequences are pooled into one entry, listed with their most common genes and DNA. In this record, the V and J calls reflect TCRdb's handling and not the investigators' own analysis. The sample profile shows approximately 22,000 distinct CDR3 sequences; 36% of them were found once. The top ten clones comprise less than 30% of the sample.

Inclusive of the bounding cysteine and phenylalanine, the CDR3 is 18 residues long. CDR3 DNA is the only sequence kept; it has 54 bases, read in frame from the first base. CDR1 and CDR2, per the germline V gene (reference sequence), are DFQATT and SNEGSKA. At the junction V is shortened by 3 bases and J by 7 bases; bases outside the gene matches: 20. Rearrangement joined TRBV20-1 to TRBJ2-1; TRBD2 aligns with 8 central bases. Here the sequenced sample was CMV peptide-activated CD4+ and CD8+ T cells sorted from blood, taken at five time points, pooled. The cell subset or site label on this specimen signifies: sorted CD8+CD137+ and CD4+CD154+ T cells after about 12 h CMV IE-1 peptide stimulation. The receptor comes from a female donor who had a heart transplant and CMV viremia. The base sequence is TGCAGTGCTAGTTTCGGACGAGCGGGAGCAGGCGATGTGAATGAGCAGTTCTTC. This translates into CSASFGRAGAGDVNEQFF.